This TCR beta chain was sequenced during a study of T cell responses to AZD1222 COVID-19 vaccine. Sequencing used immunoSEQ multiplex PCR; TCRdb keeps in-frame clones, though not all of them. Of about 100,000 clones listed, about 90% were seen once; the top ten hold approximately 7%. Germline trimming cut 4 bases from V and 0 bases from J; bases unmatched to any gene: 3. CDR3 length: 15 residues. Germline V gene lookup returns CDR1 SEHNR and CDR2 FQNEAQ (reference sequence). This receptor was taken from an adult in good health. The source material was peripheral blood, sampled on day 0 of AZD1222 vaccination. The V gene is TRBV7-9, the J gene TRBJ2-3; the match to TRBD2 covers 8 bases. The CDR3 DNA reads as TGTGCCAGCAGCTCCGGACTAGCTAGCACAGATACGCAGTATTTT. It codes for CASSSGLASTDTQYF.